The 10 T cell receptor beta chains below come from one sample, sequenced in a study of Graves' ophthalmopathy and Graves' hyperthyroidism. Scientists amplified the TCR beta CDR3 regions from RNA transcripts. Following a first-round RT-PCR that used HTBI primers, a second-round multiplex PCR was carried out. MiXCR, applied by TCRdb to the multiplex PCR reads, yields one record per CDR3 protein. The sample yields 500,000 to 600,000 distinct CDR3 sequences, under 45% seen once. The sequencing sample was made of peripheral blood or thyroid tissue (not recorded which). Every receptor here comes from an adult man with Graves' hyperthyroidism.

The chain uses TRBV20-1 and TRBJ2-3; TRBD2 agrees at 11 bases. This CDR3 comprises 16 residues. CDR1 is DFQATT, CDR2 SNEGSKA, per germline (reference sequence). Trimming cost V 6 bases and J 2 bases; bases outside gene matches: 10. In DNA, the CDR3 is TGCAGTGCAACATCACTAGCGGGGGCTTACACAGATACGCAGTATTTT. Its translation is CSATSLAGAYTDTQYF.

This clonotype was recorded many times. This chain joins TRBV6-5 and TRBJ2-5, with D possibly called TRBD1 or TRBD2 (5 bases each). The V gene lost 5 bases and the J gene lost 5 bases, with 15 bases spanning the gap. The CDR3 extends over 14 amino acids. Germline CDR1 and CDR2: MNHEY and SVGAGI. For the CDR3, the DNA is TGTGCCAGCAGTGCATCCGGGACGTGGGAGACCCAGTACTTC. It specifies CASSASGTWETQYF.

For the CDR3, the DNA is TGTGCCAGCAGCTTAGTGGGGGGGGGACAGGGGAACACCTACGAGCAGTACTTC. Translated: CASSLVGGGQGNTYEQYF. J is TRBJ2-7 and V is TRBV7-9; 10 bases map to TRBD1. This CDR3 contains 18 residues. Germline V gives CDR1 SEHNR, CDR2 FQNEAQ (reference sequence). The J segment lost 2 bases and the V segment lost 1 base, leaving 11 bases of the junction unmatched.

Note on this clonotype: An end of the junction differs from the germline gene, which may be a read error. This chain links TRBV11-2 with TRBJ2-7; TRBD2 matches at 10 bases. This CDR3 has 16 amino acids. Germline-derived CDR1 and CDR2 are SGHAT and FQNNGV. DNA for the CDR3: TGTGCCAGCAGCTTAGTACTAGCGGGGTTCTCCTACGAGCAGCACTTC. Translating it yields CASSLVLAGFSYEQHF.

This clonotype occurred once. J is TRBJ1-1 and V is TRBV10-3; 7 bases are shared with TRBD1. Germline loops: CDR1 ENHRY, CDR2 SYGVKD. V shed 7 bases, J shed 5 bases, and the junction held 13 bases outside the gene matches. The CDR3 consists of 15 residues. The CDR3 here is CAITDRDGERTEAFF. The DNA of the CDR3 is TGTGCCATCACAGACAGGGACGGGGAGAGGACTGAAGCTTTCTTT.

This clonotype was found a few times. This rearrangement joins TRBV27 to TRBJ1-1; 9 bases match TRBD1. Trimming removed 4 bases from V and 6 bases from J; junction bases left unmatched: 3. CDR3 length: 13 amino acids. Germline assignment: CDR1 MNHEY and CDR2 SMNVEV (reference sequence). The CDR3 DNA sequence: TGTGCCAGCAGTTATTACAGGGGGCCTGAAGCTTTCTTT. This translates into CASSYYRGPEAFF.

V and J are TRBV12-3 or TRBV12-4 and TRBJ1-1; the match to TRBD1 covers 8 bases. J gave up 5 bases and V 6 bases, and 5 bases lay outside the gene matches. CDR3 length: 13 amino acids. The CDR3 DNA is TGTGCCAGCAGGCCACGGACAGGGACTGAAGCTTTCTTT. Amino acid sequence: CASRPRTGTEAFF.

This sequence joins TRBV2 and TRBJ2-5; 9 bases are shared with TRBD1. Per the germline V gene, CDR1 is SNHLY and CDR2 is FYNNEI. The CDR3 is 15 amino acids. V shed 5 bases, J shed 4 bases, and the junction held 8 bases outside the gene matches. In nucleotides, the CDR3 is TGTGCCAGCAGTCCCGGGACAGGGAAGGCAGAGACCCAGTACTTC. This gives the protein CASSPGTGKAETQYF.

Worth noting for this clonotype: The junction differs from germline at one of its ends, possibly a read error. The chain links TRBV2 to TRBJ1-4; no firm D call. The CDR3 has 12 amino acids. Germline V gene lookup returns CDR1 SNHLY and CDR2 FYNNEI. For the CDR3, the DNA is TGTGCCATCGAACGGACTAATGAAGAACTGTTTTTT. Translation gives CAIERTNEELFF.

The sample holds a few counts of this clonotype. This sequence joins TRBV9 and TRBJ1-5, with D perhaps matching TRBD1 (6 bases). Trimming left V 7 bases short and J 2 bases short, with 22 bases between. Germline V CDR1 and CDR2: SGDLS, YYNGEE. The CDR3 length is 17 residues. CDR3 bases: TGTGCCAGCTCACCCTACTCACACAGGGATGGCAATCAGCCCCAGCATTTT. This gives the protein CASSPYSHRDGNQPQHF.